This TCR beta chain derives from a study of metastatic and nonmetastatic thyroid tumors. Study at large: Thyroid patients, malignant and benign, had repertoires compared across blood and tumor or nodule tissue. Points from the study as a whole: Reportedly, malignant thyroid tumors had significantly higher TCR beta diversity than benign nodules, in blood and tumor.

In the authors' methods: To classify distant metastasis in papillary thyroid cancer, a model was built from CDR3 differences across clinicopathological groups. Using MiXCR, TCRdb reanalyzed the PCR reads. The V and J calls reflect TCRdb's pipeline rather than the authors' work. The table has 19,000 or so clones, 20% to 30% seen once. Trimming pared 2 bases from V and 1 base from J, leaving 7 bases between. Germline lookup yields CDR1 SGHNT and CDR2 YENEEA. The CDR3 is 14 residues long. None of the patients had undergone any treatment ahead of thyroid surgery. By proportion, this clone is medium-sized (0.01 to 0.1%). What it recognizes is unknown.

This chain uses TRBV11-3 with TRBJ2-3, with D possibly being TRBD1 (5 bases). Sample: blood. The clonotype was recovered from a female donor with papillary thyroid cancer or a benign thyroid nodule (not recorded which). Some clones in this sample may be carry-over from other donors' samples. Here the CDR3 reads CASSLLGGTDTQYF. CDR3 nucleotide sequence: TGTGCCAGCAGCTTATTAGGGGGCACAGATACGCAGTATTTT. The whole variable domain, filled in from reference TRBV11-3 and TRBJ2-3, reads EAGVVQSPRYKIIEKKQPVAFWCNPISGHNTLYWYLQNLGQGPELLIRYENEEAVDDSQLPKDRFSAERLKGVDSTLKIQPAELGDSAVYLCASSLLGGTDTQYFGPGTRLTVL.